These 16 T cell receptor beta chains were sequenced from one sample in a study of vaccination effects on CD4 cells after COVID-19. Generated by immunoSEQ multiplex PCR, the TCRdb table keeps only in-frame clones and is missing some. The profile shows around 30,000 clones, 69% of them singletons. Their specific antigens are unknown. Ahead of sequencing, the ViraFEST assay grew antigen-specific CD4+ T cells using viral peptide pools. Isolating CD4+ T cells followed less than 12 days of culture. By PCR, the person was confirmed to have had SARS-CoV-2 infection between March and December 2020. The specimen comprised CD4+ T cells from PBMCs cultured with SARS-CoV-2 spike peptides, sampled before COVID-19 vaccination. The receptors were sampled from a human donor who had a prior SARS-CoV-2 infection.

The genes are TRBV3-1 (or the pseudogene TRBV3-2) and TRBJ1-4; D unclear. V was cut by 5 bases and J by 10 bases, with 20 bases left in between. The CDR3 consists of 15 residues. Germline lookup yields CDR1 LGHDT and CDR2 YNNKEL (reference sequence). The CDR3: CASSSARADFRKLFF. As DNA, the CDR3 is TGTGCCAGCAGCTCAGCTCGGGCGGACTTCCGAAAACTGTTTTTT.

This clone was counted between two and nine times. V is TRBV5-1 and J is TRBJ2-7; D unclear. The CDR3 length is 13 residues. CDR1 and CDR2 from the germline V gene are SGHRS and YFSETQ. V was shortened by 3 bases and J by 4 bases, with 11 bases between the two germline ends. For the CDR3, the DNA is TGCGCCAGCAGCTCCGACCCCCTTTACGAGCAGTACTTC. Residues: CASSSDPLYEQYF. The full variable domain, in which reference TRBV5-1 and TRBJ2-7 provide the parts outside the CDR3, is KAGVTQTPRYLIKTRGQQVTLSCSPISGHRSVSWYQQTPGQGLQFLFEYFSETQRNKGNFPGRFSGRQFSNSRSEMNVSTLELGDSALYLCASSSDPLYEQYFGPGTRLTVT.

V gene TRBV10-2 combines with J gene TRBJ1-3; D not certain. Germline V CDR1 and CDR2: WSHSY, SAAADI. V was pared by 0 bases and J by 7 bases, with 7 bases between. The CDR3 length is 13 residues. The CDR3 nucleotides read TGCGCCAGCAGTGAGTCTAGAGGCAACACCATATATTTT. Its protein is CASSESRGNTIYF.

This sequence joins TRBV3-1 (or the pseudogene TRBV3-2) and TRBJ2-2; unclear D gene. V lost 0 bases to trimming and J lost 6 bases, with 8 bases between them. Germline loops: CDR1 LGHDT, CDR2 YNNKEL (reference sequence). CDR3 length: 14 amino acids. CDR3 sequence (DNA): TGTGCCAGCAGCCAAGATCTGGCTTCCGGGGAGCTGTTTTTT. It translates to CASSQDLASGELFF.

V and J are TRBV29-1 and TRBJ2-7; D is unresolved. The germline V and J ends were trimmed by 4 bases and 2 bases, with 12 bases remaining between them. The CDR3 has 13 residues. The germline V gene has CDR1 SQVTM and CDR2 ANQGSEA. CDR3 residues: CSVVLPGTYEQYF. In DNA, the CDR3 is TGCAGCGTTGTTCTCCCAGGTACCTACGAGCAGTACTTC.

V and J are TRBV7-9 and TRBJ2-1; 7 bases are a match to TRBD2. V trimming: 3 bases; J trimming: 5 bases; junction bases outside the gene matches: 7. CDR3 size: 15 residues. CDR1 is SEHNR and CDR2 is FQNEAQ in the germline V gene (reference sequence). The CDR3 loop reads CASSLLSGLNNEQFF. CDR3 in DNA: TGTGCCAGCAGCTTGCTTAGCGGGTTAAACAATGAGCAGTTCTTC.

The genes are TRBV14 and TRBJ2-7, with D perhaps TRBD1 or TRBD2 (5 bases each). Trimming pared 1 base from V and 3 bases from J, leaving 13 bases between. The CDR3 contains 15 residues. From germline, CDR1 is SGHDN and CDR2 FVKESK. DNA of the CDR3: TGTGCCAGCAGCCAAGGACTTGGGGGTCTCTACGAGCAGTACTTC. This translates into CASSQGLGGLYEQYF.

The J gene is TRBJ2-7, the V gene TRBV9; possibly TRBD1 for D (6 bases). Germline V gives CDR1 SGDLS, CDR2 YYNGEE. The CDR3 is made up of 14 amino acids. V was shortened by 4 bases and J by 0 bases, with 11 bases between the two germline ends. For the CDR3, the DNA is TGTGCCAGCAGCTTCCGGGACAACTCCTACGAGCAGTACTTC. As protein: CASSFRDNSYEQYF.

About this clone itself: Other nucleotide sequences in the sample specify the same CDR3. The genes are TRBV2 and TRBJ2-7; D might be TRBD2 (5 bases). CDR1 and CDR2 from the germline V gene are SNHLY and FYNNEI. The CDR3 extends over 14 amino acids. Trimming pared 6 bases from V and 2 bases from J, leaving 14 bases between. The CDR3 sequence is CASRVGGPTYEQYF. The CDR3 DNA reads as TGTGCCAGCAGGGTGGGCGGGCCTACCTACGAGCAGTACTTC.

This clone was recorded only once. The J gene is TRBJ2-5, the V gene TRBV9, with a possible D match to TRBD2 (7 bases). CDR3 length equals 15 residues. Germline lookup yields CDR1 SGDLS and CDR2 YYNGEE. V lost 0 bases, J lost 5 bases, and 14 bases lay in between. CDR3 nucleotides: TGTGCCAGCAGCGTAGCTGGGGGGGGCCTGGAGACCCAGTACTTC. It encodes CASSVAGGGLETQYF.

V gene TRBV11-1 combines with J gene TRBJ2-1; 8 bases line up with TRBD1. CDR3 length: 15 residues. V lost 4 bases to trimming and J lost 9 bases; unmatched junction nucleotides: 11. CDR1 and CDR2 (germline): SGHAT, FQDESV (reference sequence). The CDR3 sequence is CASSSWPDRGTEQFF. In nucleotides, the CDR3 is TGTGCCAGCAGCTCCTGGCCCGACAGGGGAACTGAGCAGTTCTTC.

The chain couples TRBV19 to TRBJ1-5; 7 bases are a match to TRBD1. CDR1 LNHDA and CDR2 SQIVND come from the germline V gene (reference sequence). The CDR3 runs 18 residues. With 3 bases clipped from V and 2 bases from J, the junction kept 13 bases outside the gene matches. DNA for the CDR3: TGTGCCAGTAGTATTAGTGTGTCAGGGGGTTTGGGCAATCAGCCCCAGCATTTT. It specifies CASSISVSGGLGNQPQHF. The full variable domain, its missing parts supplied by reference TRBV19 and TRBJ1-5, is DGGITQSPKYLFRKEGQNVTLSCEQNLNHDAMYWYRQDPGQGLRLIYYSQIVNDFQKGDIAEGYSVSREKKESFPLTVTSAQKNPTAFYLCASSISVSGGLGNQPQHFGDGTRLSIL.

This clone was detected a few times. This chain joins TRBV29-1 and TRBJ1-2; TRBD1 aligns across 9 bases. Per the germline V gene, CDR1 is SQVTM and CDR2 is ANQGSEA. The CDR3 loop spans 14 amino acids. The J segment lost 5 bases and the V segment lost 6 bases, leaving 10 bases of the junction unmatched. The CDR3 sequence is CSVGTGYPSYGYTF. The CDR3 DNA reads as TGCAGCGTAGGGACAGGGTACCCTTCTTATGGCTACACCTTC.

This clone was seen a handful of times. This chain joins TRBV6-2 or TRBV6-3 and TRBJ2-5; 16 positions match TRBD2. CDR3 size: 19 residues. With 0 bases clipped from V and 4 bases from J, the junction kept 8 bases outside the gene matches. Germline CDR1 reads MNHEY; CDR2 reads SVGEGT. CDR3 bases: TGTGCCAGCAGTTACTCCCGGGGACTAGCGGGAGGGTTGGGAGAGACCCAGTACTTC. This sequence encodes CASSYSRGLAGGLGETQYF.

This CDR3 reads CASSSSLGAGGLNEQFF. CDR3 nucleotide sequence: TGTGCCAGCAGCTCTTCTTTGGGAGCGGGGGGACTAAATGAGCAGTTCTTC. The chain joins TRBV7-8 to TRBJ2-1, with 9 bases lining up with TRBD2. This CDR3 has 17 residues. The germline V gene has CDR1 SGHVS and CDR2 FQNEAQ. Germline trimming cut 4 bases from V and 7 bases from J; bases unmatched to any gene: 14.

J is TRBJ1-6 and V is TRBV7-8; 9 bases are shared with TRBD1. The CDR3 is 15 amino acids. Germline V gene data show CDR1 as SGHVS and CDR2 as FQNEAQ. V lost 0 bases, J lost 10 bases, and 4 bases stayed unmatched. CDR3 sequence: CASSLALQGASPLHF. The DNA of the CDR3 is TGTGCCAGCAGCTTAGCTCTACAGGGGGCCTCACCCCTCCACTTT.